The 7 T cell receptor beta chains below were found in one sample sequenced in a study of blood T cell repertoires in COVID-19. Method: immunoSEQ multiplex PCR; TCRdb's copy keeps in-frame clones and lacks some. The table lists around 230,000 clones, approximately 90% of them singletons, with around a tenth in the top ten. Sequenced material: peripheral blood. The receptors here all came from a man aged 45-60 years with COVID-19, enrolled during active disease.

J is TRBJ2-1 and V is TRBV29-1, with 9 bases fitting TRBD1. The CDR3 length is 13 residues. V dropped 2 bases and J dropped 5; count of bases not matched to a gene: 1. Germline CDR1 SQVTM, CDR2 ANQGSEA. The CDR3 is CSVEWDRDNEQFF. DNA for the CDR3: TGCAGCGTTGAATGGGACAGGGACAATGAGCAGTTCTTC.

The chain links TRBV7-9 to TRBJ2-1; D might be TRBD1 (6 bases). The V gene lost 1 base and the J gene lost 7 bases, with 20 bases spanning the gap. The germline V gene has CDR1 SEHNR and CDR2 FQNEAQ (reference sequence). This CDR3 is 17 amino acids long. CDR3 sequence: CASSLGLLTGFVNEQFF. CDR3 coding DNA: TGTGCCAGCAGCTTAGGCCTCCTGACAGGTTTCGTTAATGAGCAGTTCTTC.

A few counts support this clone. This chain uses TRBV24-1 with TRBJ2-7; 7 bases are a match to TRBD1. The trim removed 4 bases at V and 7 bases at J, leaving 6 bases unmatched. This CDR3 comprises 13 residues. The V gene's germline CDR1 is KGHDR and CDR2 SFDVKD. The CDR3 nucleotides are TGTGCCACCAGTGACCAAGGGGGCGGGGAGCAGTACTTC. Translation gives CATSDQGGGEQYF.

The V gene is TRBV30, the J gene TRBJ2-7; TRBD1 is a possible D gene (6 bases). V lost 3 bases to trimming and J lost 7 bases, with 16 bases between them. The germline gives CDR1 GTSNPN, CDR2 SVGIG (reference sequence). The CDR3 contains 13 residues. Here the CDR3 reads CAWSDQGNWEQYF. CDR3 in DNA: TGTGCCTGGAGCGACCAGGGGAACTGGGAGCAGTACTTC.

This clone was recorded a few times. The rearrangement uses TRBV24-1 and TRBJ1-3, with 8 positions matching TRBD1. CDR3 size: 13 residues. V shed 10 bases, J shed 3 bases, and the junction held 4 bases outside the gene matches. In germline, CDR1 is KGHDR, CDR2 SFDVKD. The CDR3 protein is CATQGASGNTIYF. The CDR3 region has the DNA TGTGCCACGCAGGGGGCGAGTGGAAACACCATATATTTT.

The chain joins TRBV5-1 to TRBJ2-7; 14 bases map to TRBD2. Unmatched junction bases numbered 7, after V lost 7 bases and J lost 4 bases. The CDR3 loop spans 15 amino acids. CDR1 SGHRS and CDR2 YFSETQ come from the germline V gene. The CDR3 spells CASGPGLAGVYEQYF. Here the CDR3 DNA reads TGCGCCAGCGGCCCGGGACTAGCGGGGGTGTACGAGCAGTACTTC.

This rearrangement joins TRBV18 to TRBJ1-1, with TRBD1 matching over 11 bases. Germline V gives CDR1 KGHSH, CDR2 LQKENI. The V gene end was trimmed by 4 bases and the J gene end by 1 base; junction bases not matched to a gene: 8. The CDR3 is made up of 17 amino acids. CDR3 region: CASSLRTGGSQNTEAFF. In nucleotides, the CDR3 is TGTGCCAGCTCACTACGGACAGGGGGCTCACAGAACACTGAAGCTTTCTTT.